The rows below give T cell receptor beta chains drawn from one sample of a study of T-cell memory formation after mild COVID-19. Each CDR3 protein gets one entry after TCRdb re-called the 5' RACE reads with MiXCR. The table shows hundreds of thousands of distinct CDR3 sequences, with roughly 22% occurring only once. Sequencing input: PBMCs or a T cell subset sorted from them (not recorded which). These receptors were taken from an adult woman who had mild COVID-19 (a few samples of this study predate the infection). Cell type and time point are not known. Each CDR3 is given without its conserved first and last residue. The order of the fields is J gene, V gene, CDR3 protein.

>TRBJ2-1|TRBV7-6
ASSIFGGGSNEQF
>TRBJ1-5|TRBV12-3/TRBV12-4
ASSTQTAAIWQPQH
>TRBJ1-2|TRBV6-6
ASKIQGLYGYT
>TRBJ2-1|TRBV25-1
ASSESSRRPSSYNEQF
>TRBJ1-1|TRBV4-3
ASSQEEEQALAF
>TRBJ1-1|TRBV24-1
ATRDRPNTEAF
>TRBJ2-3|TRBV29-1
SVGKQGQTSTDTQY
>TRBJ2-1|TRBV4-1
ASSQEDPGGWPYNEQF
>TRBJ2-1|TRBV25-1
ASSEYQRGVSLQF
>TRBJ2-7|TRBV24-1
ATSETGTGVPHEQY
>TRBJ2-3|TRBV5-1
ASSLVVGQPSTDTQY
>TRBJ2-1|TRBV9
ASSSGTSGAHNEQF
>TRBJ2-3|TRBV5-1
ASSRFGTSGGSTDTQY
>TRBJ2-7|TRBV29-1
SVEDKIPASRY
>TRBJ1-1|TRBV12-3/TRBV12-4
ASSLGGWSRGAKDTEAF
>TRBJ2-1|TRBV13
ASSSRGWGLQF
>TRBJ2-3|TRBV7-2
ASSPGLAGGPGNTQY
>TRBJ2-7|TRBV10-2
ASSDMLEQY
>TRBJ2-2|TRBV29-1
SAGQGPNTGELF
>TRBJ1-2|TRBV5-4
ASSWIYGYT
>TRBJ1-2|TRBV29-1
SVDWQGAYGHT
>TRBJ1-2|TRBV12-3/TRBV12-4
AITALGQGAYYGYT
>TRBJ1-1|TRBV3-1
ASSHPTGGSTEAF
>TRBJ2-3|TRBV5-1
ASSSATSGSTDTQY
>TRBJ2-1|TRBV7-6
ASSLQPGLAGGIMGNEQF
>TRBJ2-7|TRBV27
ASSRAYRDRYYEQY
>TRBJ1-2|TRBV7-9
ASSLEDGFYGYT
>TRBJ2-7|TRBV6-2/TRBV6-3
ASSYEGYEQY
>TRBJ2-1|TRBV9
ASSVLGGVYNEQF
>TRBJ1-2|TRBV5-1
ASSITGAAPYGYT
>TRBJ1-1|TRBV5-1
ASSPPGGWATEAF
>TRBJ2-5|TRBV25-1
AIGDQETQY
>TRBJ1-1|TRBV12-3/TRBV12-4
ASRIGMNTEAF
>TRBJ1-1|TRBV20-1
SARDTEGAMGPEAF
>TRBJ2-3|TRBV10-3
AIRTGGGTDTQY
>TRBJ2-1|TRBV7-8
ASSLSGGRINEQF
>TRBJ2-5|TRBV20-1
RARELTGEETQY
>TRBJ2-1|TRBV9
ASSPSGTSARNNEQF
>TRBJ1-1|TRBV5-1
ASSWAGSAYEAF
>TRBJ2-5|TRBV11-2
ASSSLTVVETQY
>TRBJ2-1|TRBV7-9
ASSPRTDFYNEQF
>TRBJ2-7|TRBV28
ASSSPSGVAGGDEQY
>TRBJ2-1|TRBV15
ATSRSLREGQDEQF
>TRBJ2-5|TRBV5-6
ASNPLGVAGGQETQY
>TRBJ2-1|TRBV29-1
SVRQGGYNEQF
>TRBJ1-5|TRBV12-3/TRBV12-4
ASSLVGTGYNQPQH
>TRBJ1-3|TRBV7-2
ASSPPAGSGNTIY
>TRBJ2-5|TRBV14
ASSTSGGARGTQY
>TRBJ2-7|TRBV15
ATSATGAAYEQY